The sequence of this T cell receptor beta chain was determined in a study of CD8 T cells in ankylosing spondylitis (dated by TCRdb to the late 2010s). Notes on the research overall: The study set out to find disease-linked TCR variants by profiling T cell receptor beta repertoires in ankylosing spondylitis patients and healthy donors. The full study cohort comprised 25 or so ankylosing spondylitis patients and some 110 healthy donors. Peripheral blood was sampled, and synovial fluid was also collected from ankylosing spondylitis patients. Overall results and qualifications from the work: Some TCR beta motif variants had previously been reported in synovial fluid and blood of reactive arthritis patients, which suggested common disease-initiation mechanisms. A TCR beta motif of 8 or 9 highly homologous amino acid variants appeared characteristic of blood from ankylosing spondylitis patients. Significant enrichment of the disease-linked clones was reported in matched synovial fluid samples from ankylosing spondylitis patients. The disease-linked clones had a CD8+ phenotype and were found at relatively low frequencies in peripheral blood.

Sequenced using an Illumina HiSeq 2500. TCR beta libraries were prepared by quantitative 5'-RACE with molecular barcodes. The published analysis was carried out like this. A new computational method, built on a probabilistic model of VDJ rearrangement, was used to identify disease-linked TCR variants. The raw public reads went through TCRdb reprocessing: fastp at Q25, MiXCR clone calling, in-frame beta chains kept. Each CDR3 protein appears once, grouped with its most common genes and DNA. The V and J calls here are based on TCRdb, not the publication. This sample gives under 450,000 distinct CDR3 sequences in total; roughly 18% of them show up just once. The top ten constitute 0.85% to 1.3% of the sample. This clonotype was observed at least ten times. What antigen it recognizes has not been identified. No base qualities exist here, and no much larger clone lies one base off it. The germline V gene yields SGHRS for CDR1 and YFSETQ for CDR2. From the cysteine through the phenylalanine, the CDR3 covers 15 amino acids. Only CDR3 DNA remains: 45 bases, in frame from the first base. V ends up 2 bases short and J 3 bases short, with an unmatched junction base count of 6.

The TCR originated in a male donor with ankylosing spondylitis. Material: blood, either unsorted or a sorted T cell fraction (not recorded which). The chain employs TRBV5-1 and TRBJ2-7; TRBD1 matches 9 bases in the middle. The bases read TGCGCCAGCAGCTTACAACCGACAGGGGGCTACGAGCAGTACTTC. It specifies CASSLQPTGGYEQYF.